This TCR beta chain was captured by sequencing in a study of cytomegalovirus exposure and HLA in healthy donors. About the study: From donors who were HLA-typed, an early data release held approximately 84 million unique TCRs. General study findings and limits: Among the CMV-associated chains, a few were confirmed in vitro as specific for CMV antigens. A later analysis linked around 17,000 TCR beta sequences to HLA alleles at 0.05 false discovery rate.

60 Vbeta and 13 Jbeta primers were used in PCR. Produced via immunoSEQ multiplex PCR; TCRdb's table is partial and in-frame only. The sample lists roughly 150,000 clones, roughly 80% occurring once. Notes on this clone: Its antigen is as yet unknown.

CDR3 length equals 15 residues. Germline V gene lookup returns CDR1 LNHDA and CDR2 SQIVND (reference sequence). V lost 5 bases, J lost 4 bases, and 9 bases stayed unmatched. The V and J genes are TRBV19 and TRBJ2-7; TRBD1 matches at 9 bases. Sequences were obtained from PBMCs. The sequence derives from a man aged 18 to 29 in good health and CMV-seropositive. The CDR3 DNA follows: TGTGCCAGTAGTCCTCGGGACAGGGACGGGTACGAGCAGTACTTC. It is translated as CASSPRDRDGYEQYF.